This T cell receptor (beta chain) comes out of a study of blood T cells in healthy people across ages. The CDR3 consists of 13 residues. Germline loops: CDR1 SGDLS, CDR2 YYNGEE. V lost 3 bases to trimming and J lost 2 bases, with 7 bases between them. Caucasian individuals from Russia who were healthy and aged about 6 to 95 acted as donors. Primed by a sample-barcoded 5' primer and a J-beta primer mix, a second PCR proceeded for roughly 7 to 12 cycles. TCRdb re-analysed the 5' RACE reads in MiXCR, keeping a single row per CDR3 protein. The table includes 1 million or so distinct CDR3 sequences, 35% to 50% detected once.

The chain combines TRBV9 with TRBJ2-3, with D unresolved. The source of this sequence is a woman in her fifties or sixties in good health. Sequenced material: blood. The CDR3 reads CASSERATDTQYF. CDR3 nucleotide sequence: TGTGCCAGCAGCGAGAGAGCCACAGATACGCAGTATTTT.